This TCR beta chain was identified in a study of OX40 agonist ivuxolimab in advanced cancers. Study in general: The treatment was a fully human IgG2 OX40 agonist, ivuxolimab. Patients in dose escalation had liver, melanoma, kidney or head and neck cancers.

The CDR3 runs to 13 residues. CDR1 and CDR2 from the germline V gene are MNHEY and SVGAGI. Trimming took 10 bases from V and 2 from J; bases not matched to a gene: 4. General study points: Fewer expanded clones were found on average in CD4+ than in CD8+ T cells. By week 6 at 0.1 to 3.0 mg/kg, blood CD4+ and CD8+ T cells had expanded clonally.

The data were produced by immunoSEQ multiplex PCR, yet TCRdb's version contains in-frame clones alone and is incomplete. Of tens of thousands of clones in the sample, about 88% were seen once. This clone was counted once. The target antigen is unknown. Sequences were derived from CD4+ or CD8+ T cells sorted from blood, sampled in a trial of the OX40 agonist ivuxolimab. This sequence originates from an adult with an advanced solid tumor such as melanoma, head and neck, liver or kidney cancer. V gene TRBV6-5 combines with J gene TRBJ1-3; TRBD1 matches at 8 bases. CDR3 sequence reads: CATKQGAGNTIYF. The CDR3 DNA reads TGTGCCACCAAACAGGGGGCTGGAAACACCATATATTTT.